Here is one TCR beta chain with its context. Its cognate antigen has yet to be identified. The data are from a study of monozygotic twins with inflammatory bowel disease (dated by TCRdb to between 2018 and 2021). Regarding the complete study: The complete study included roughly 30 monozygotic twin pairs: 19 IBD-discordant Danish pairs and nine German pairs, of which four were IBD-concordant and five were IBD-discordant. Disease-associated traits were sought mainly through comparisons between IBD patients and their genetically identical healthy co-twins within discordant pairs. Each individual had, on average, about 151 000 unique TCRalpha sequences and 181 000 unique TCRbeta sequences available for analysis. Paper-wide results and their limitations: IBD patients shared fewer clonotypes with other individuals than healthy twins did, most markedly in patients showing signs of disease activity. Because patients were on differing immunosuppressive treatments, the repertoires may have picked up extra background noise and inter-individual variability. TCRbeta repertoire diversity, by inverse Simpson index, was decreased in IBD patients compared with their healthy co-twins. Concordant and discordant twins showed no difference in repertoire similarity, possibly because of limited statistical power. No single strong signal or clonotype linked to IBD turned up in the results, so the idea that one exists was not supported. The analysis was unable to tell different T cell subtypes apart.

Library preparation employed 5' RACE. For each TCR library, around 3,500 ng of total RNA was used. For each sample, cDNA synthesis was carried out in eight separate reactions using SMARTScribe reverse transcriptase. Unique molecular identifiers containing a 6-nucleotide sample barcode were introduced through template switching during cDNA synthesis. TCRalpha and TCRbeta cDNA was amplified by two nested PCRs of about 15 and 9 cycles, with bead purification after each PCR. Before amplification, cDNA was treated with uracil DNA-glycosylase and purified using the QIAquick PCR purification kit. The second PCR added Illumina TruSeq-compatible adapters along with sample-specific barcodes. TapeStation and Qubit were used to check library quality and concentration, and roughly 5 ng of each library went into the pool. Pooled libraries were sequenced on an Illumina HiSeq2500 single-index Rapid Run with 2 x 100 bp reads and custom sequencing primers. The paper's data handling went like this. MiGEC version 1.2.6 was used for UMI-based consensus assembly to correct PCR and sequencing errors. V(D)J alignment, clonotype assembly and CDR3 extraction were performed with MiXCR version 2.1.1. Gene usage, clonotype sharing and MAIT/NKT TCR abundance were normalised by analysing the top 1000, 10 000 and 20 000 clonotypes per sample. Diversity was computed as the inverse Simpson index with the vegan R package after downsampling to 27 000 UMIs. Paired Mann-Whitney U tests on discordant twin pairs were used, with Benjamini-Hochberg multiple-testing correction. TCRdb reprocessed the reads and assigns one entry to each CDR3 protein sequence, leaving out DNA. TCRdb, not the original authors, processed these V and J calls. This sample's clone table shows around 450,000 distinct CDR3 sequences. Of the sample, 2% to 2.5% is held by the ten largest clones.

From each donor, an approximately 2.4 ml peripheral blood sample was drawn into PAXgene tubes and stored at -80 degrees C. Without any T cell sorting, total RNA was extracted from whole blood using the PAXgene blood miRNA kit on an automated QIAcube. Deep TCRalpha and TCRbeta repertoire profiling with unique molecular barcoding was performed on peripheral blood of monozygotic twin pairs concordant or discordant for inflammatory bowel disease. Smoking habits were recorded for all twin pairs, and individuals were classified as current, former or never smokers. CDR1 and CDR2, looked up from the germline V gene, are KGHSY and FQNENV. The CDR3 sequence holds 15 residues, the cysteine and phenylalanine included. DNA is not recorded here.

Sequencing input: blood. The receptor comes from a human donor with ulcerative colitis or Crohn's disease, or a healthy co-twin of an affected twin (not recorded which). The receptor chain draws on TRBV16 and TRBJ2-3; the TCRdb call, TRBD1, lacks DNA for checking. For the CDR3, the sequence is CASSQSRGNTDTQYF.